Sequencing of this T cell receptor (beta chain) was carried out in a study of response to subunit inactivated influenza vaccine (dated by TCRdb to 2016 to 2019). Describing the broader study: To follow how T cells responded to a trivalent subunit inactivated influenza vaccine, the researchers relied on deep quantitative profiling of the T cell receptor repertoire.

CDR1 and CDR2, looked up from the germline V gene, are SGHTA and FQGNSA. V and J lose 5 bases and 3 bases, and a span of 9 bases separates them. The CDR3 starts with the cysteine, ends with the phenylalanine, and has 13 residues. Only the CDR3 DNA is retained, 39 bases long and in frame from the first base. Libraries were constructed by RT-PCR. Instrument on record: Illumina HiSeq 2500. Using fastp at Q25 and MiXCR, TCRdb reprocessed the public reads and kept productive beta chains. Every CDR3 protein is listed once, alongside the most common genes and DNA of its rows. This sample holds 500,000 to 650,000 distinct CDR3 sequences; approximately 7.6% were observed only once. The ten largest account for 10% to 15% of the sample. The sample holds many counts of this clonotype. Its target antigen remains unknown. No base quality values were provided; no much bigger clone lies one nucleotide off. What the study reported, not specific to this receptor: It was suggested by the authors that each seasonal influenza vaccination may recruit only a limited number of new T cells.

The sequence came from a man between 45 and 75 years old who received an inactivated influenza vaccine. Donor details come from another sample of the same person, matched by shared clones. This chain joins TRBV7-2 to TRBJ2-3; the D segment cannot be called with confidence. The material was PBMCs from blood, obtained less than 30 months after vaccination. The CDR3 protein sequence reads: CASSRTYTDTQYF. The DNA sequence reads TGTGCCAGCAGCCGGACGTATACAGATACGCAGTATTTT.